The source of this T cell receptor beta chain is a study of blood T cell repertoires in COVID-19. Losses at the gene ends were 7 bases for V and 3 bases for J; bases not matched to a gene: 2. CDR1 and CDR2 from the germline V gene are MNHEY and SVGAGI. The CDR3 extends over 13 amino acids. Data came from immunoSEQ multiplex PCR; TCRdb stores just in-frame clones and leaves some out. The sample has approximately 300,000 clones, approximately 85% seen once. The sample was peripheral blood. V is TRBV6-5 and J is TRBJ1-4; TRBD1 matches at 7 bases. The clonotype comes from a woman aged 45 to 65 with acute or convalescent COVID-19. This chain's CDR3 is CASKQGPNEKLFF. The CDR3 nucleotides are TGTGCCAGCAAACAGGGGCCTAATGAAAAACTGTTTTTT.